This T cell receptor beta chain was documented in a study of OX40 agonist ivuxolimab in advanced cancers. This table comes from immunoSEQ multiplex PCR, and its TCRdb copy is limited to in-frame clones, with some not included. The sample consists of more than 45,000 clones, around 82% of them appearing once. This receptor was obtained from an adult with an advanced solid tumor such as melanoma, head and neck, liver or kidney cancer. The source material was CD4+ or CD8+ T cells sorted from blood, sampled in a trial of the OX40 agonist ivuxolimab.

CDR3 amino acids: CASSVGGGNTIYF. In nucleotides, the CDR3 is TGTGCCAGCAGCGTAGGGGGAGGAAACACCATATATTTT. V usage is TRBV9 and J usage is TRBJ1-3; D unclear. V lost 0 bases to trimming and J lost 4 bases, with 5 bases between them. CDR3 length equals 13 residues. CDR1 is SGDLS and CDR2 is YYNGEE in the germline V gene.